Listed below are T cell receptor beta chains from one sample, sequenced in a study of T cells in Graves' hyperthyroidism and ophthalmopathy. TCRdb processed the multiplex PCR reads anew with MiXCR; each CDR3 protein has one entry. The data show hundreds of thousands of distinct CDR3 sequences, approximately 25% seen once. Sequenced: blood. The receptors stem from a woman younger than 45 with Graves' ophthalmopathy. Both conserved end residues are part of each CDR3.

v_call	cdr3_aa
TRBV24-1	CATSEDSYGYTF
TRBV13	CASSNRWPSGGKNTQYF
TRBV7-2	CASSPTGGREWETQYF
TRBV7-9	CASSLVTVVEAFF
TRBV7-2	CASMLRGGGGYTF
TRBV20-1	CSARSGGSYEQYF
TRBV6-2/TRBV6-3	CASSYQDRAEQYF
TRBV6-5	CASSYSGSYGYTF
TRBV27	CASSPWSLANYGYTF
TRBV18	CASSPSVNTEAFF
TRBV10-3	CAISESRWGYRYGYTF
TRBV20-1	CSAGGGGDEQYF
TRBV6-5	CASSYQFGPGELFF
TRBV19	CASNTDGGPQHF